Shown below are 24 T cell receptor beta chains from a single sample sequenced in a study of metastatic and nonmetastatic thyroid tumors. All patients were untreated before thyroid surgery. TCRdb reprocessed the PCR reads via MiXCR. Found here are 11,000 or so clones, around 25% of them singletons; the top ten hold about 20%. The sample taken for sequencing was adjacent normal tissue. These receptors all stem from a male donor with papillary thyroid cancer or a benign thyroid nodule (not recorded which). Some clones in this sample may be carry-over from other donors' samples.

The J gene is TRBJ2-1, the V gene TRBV11-2, with D maybe TRBD2 (5 bases). The CDR3 spans 13 residues. Germline values: CDR1 SGHAT, CDR2 FQNNGV. Trimming took off 1 base at V and 7 bases at J, with 8 bases between the two ends. In DNA, the CDR3 is TGTGCCAGCAGCTTAGGCCGCGGGAATGAGCAGTTCTTC. This gives the protein CASSLGRGNEQFF. The full variable domain, in which reference TRBV11-2 and TRBJ2-1 provide the parts outside the CDR3, is EAGVAQSPRYKIIEKRQSVAFWCNPISGHATLYWYQQILGQGPKLLIQFQNNGVVDDSQLPKDRFSAERLKGVDSTLKIQPAKLEDSAVYLCASSLGRGNEQFFGPGTRLTVL.

V is TRBV12-3 or TRBV12-4 and J is TRBJ1-1; 11 nucleotides line up with TRBD1. Trimming cost V 6 bases and J 6 bases; bases outside gene matches: 6. The CDR3 loop spans 14 amino acids. In nucleotides, the CDR3 is TGTGCCAGCAGACCCTGGGGACAGGGGGCTGAAGCTTTCTTT. It is translated as CASRPWGQGAEAFF.

This clone is termed medium-sized. The chain links TRBV6-1 to TRBJ2-1; 14 bases agree with TRBD2. The length of the CDR3 is 15 residues. V lost 6 bases to trimming and J lost 6 bases; unmatched junction nucleotides: 4. Per the germline V gene, CDR1 is MNHNS and CDR2 is SASEGT. CDR3 protein: CASSNGLAGGNEQFF. Here the CDR3 DNA reads TGTGCCAGCAGCAACGGACTAGCGGGAGGCAATGAGCAGTTCTTC.

Notes on this clone: Compared with germline, one end of the junction differs, possibly owing to a read error. The CDR3 bases are TGTGCCAGCAGGGGGTGGTGGGAGACCCTGTACTTC. It specifies CASRGWWETLYF. This sequence joins TRBV6-1 and TRBJ2-5; TRBD2 is a possible D gene (5 bases). The CDR3 is made up of 12 amino acids. CDR1 is MNHNS, CDR2 SASEGT, per germline.

This clone has just a few counts. The gene calls are TRBV6-2 or TRBV6-3 and TRBJ1-1, with a weak D call TRBD1 (5 bases). The CDR3 sequence is 13 residues long. With 6 bases removed from V and 3 bases from J, the gap between germline ends came to 11 bases. CDR1 and CDR2 (germline): MNHEY, SVGEGT. The chain's CDR3 is CASRPDSHTEAFF. CDR3 nucleotide sequence: TGTGCCAGCAGACCTGACAGCCACACTGAAGCTTTCTTT.

In this sample, this clone turned up a few times. This chain links TRBV7-6 with TRBJ1-6, with D uncertain. Germline CDR1 SGHVS, CDR2 FNYEAQ. V was trimmed by 7 bases and J by 7 bases, leaving 8 bases between them. The CDR3 is made up of 12 amino acids. CDR3 sequence: CASTAQNSPLHF. CDR3 DNA sequence: TGTGCCAGCACCGCCCAGAATTCACCCCTCCACTTT.

This clone was counted a few times. The chain employs TRBV20-1 and TRBJ2-7; 11 bases align to TRBD2. The CDR3 is made up of 15 amino acids. The J segment lost 4 bases and the V segment lost 3 bases, leaving 8 bases of the junction unmatched. The germline V gene has CDR1 DFQATT and CDR2 SNEGSKA (reference sequence). CDR3 in amino acids: CSASETSGKGYEQYF. The CDR3 DNA reads TGCAGTGCTAGTGAGACTAGCGGGAAAGGGTACGAGCAGTACTTC.

The chain combines TRBV30 with TRBJ2-3; possibly TRBD2 for D (5 bases). The CDR3 spans 13 residues. CDR1 is GTSNPN, CDR2 SVGIG, per germline (reference sequence). V was clipped by 2 bases and J by 6 bases, with 12 bases between them. DNA of the CDR3: TGTGCCTGGAGTAATGGGAGAGGGGATACGCAGTATTTT. This encodes CAWSNGRGDTQYF.

Regarding this clone: At one boundary the junction diverges from the germline segment, which might be a read error. The chain has TRBV7-7 and TRBJ2-5; 8 bases line up with TRBD2. There are 13 residues in the CDR3. Germline CDR1 and CDR2: SSHAT and FNYEAQ (reference sequence). In nucleotides, the CDR3 is TGTGCTAGCAGCTTCGAACTAGCGGAAACCCAGTACTTC. It encodes CASSFELAETQYF.

This clone is termed medium-sized. This CDR3 is CASMGAYEQYF. The CDR3 nucleotides read TGTGCCAGCATGGGAGCCTACGAGCAGTACTTC. The chain employs TRBV6-1 and TRBJ2-7; possibly TRBD2 for D (5 bases). Trimming took 7 bases from V and 2 from J, leaving 6 bases between them. The V gene's germline CDR1 is MNHNS and CDR2 SASEGT. The CDR3 has 11 amino acids.

The chain combines TRBV24-1 with TRBJ1-2; 7 bases are shared with TRBD1. Trimming cost V 3 bases and J 1 base; bases outside gene matches: 4. Germline CDR1 and CDR2: KGHDR and SFDVKD. This CDR3 is built from 15 residues. The CDR3 loop reads CATSDKQGINYGYTF. CDR3 sequence (DNA): TGTGCCACCAGTGATAAACAGGGGATTAACTATGGCTACACCTTC.

At least ten counts were recorded for this clone. The chain employs TRBV12-3 or TRBV12-4 and TRBJ1-3; weak D call: TRBD1 (5 bases). This CDR3 contains 17 residues. Deletions cut 2 bases from V and 4 bases from J, with 18 bases between. The CDR3 nucleotides read TGTGCCAGCAGTTTATTCGACAGCCAGCGATGGGGAAACACCATATATTTT. Amino acids: CASSLFDSQRWGNTIYF.

In nucleotides, the CDR3 is TGTGCCAGCAGTATCCTTTCCGATTGGGGTCAGCCCCAGCATTTT. Translated, it gives CASSILSDWGQPQHF. This chain links TRBV6-1 with TRBJ1-5; D gene unclear. The CDR3 contains 15 residues. The V end was cut by 5 bases, the J end by 6 bases, with 17 bases between. Per the germline V gene, CDR1 is MNHNS and CDR2 is SASEGT.

By frequency in the sample, this clone is medium-sized. This chain links TRBV6-1 with TRBJ1-4; 8 bases line up with TRBD1. V gave up 5 bases and J gave up 8 bases; unmatched junction bases: 7. The CDR3 loop spans 14 amino acids. CDR1 is MNHNS, CDR2 SASEGT, per germline. The CDR3: CASSSADREEKLFF. Here the CDR3 DNA reads TGTGCCAGCAGTTCCGCGGACAGGGAGGAAAAACTGTTTTTT.

The CDR3 reads CASTKGTPNQPQHF. In DNA, the CDR3 is TGTGCCAGCACAAAAGGGACCCCTAATCAGCCCCAGCATTTT. The chain is built from TRBV12-3 or TRBV12-4 and TRBJ1-5; D is perhaps TRBD1 (5 bases). The CDR3 extends over 14 amino acids. With 7 bases removed from V and 4 bases from J, the gap between germline ends came to 14 bases.

This chain links TRBV7-2 with TRBJ2-3, with D possibly TRBD1 on 6 matching bases. V lost 1 base, J lost 11 bases, and 16 bases lay in between. CDR1 is SGHTA and CDR2 is FQGNSA in the germline V gene. The CDR3 loop spans 14 amino acids. In DNA form, the CDR3 reads TGTGCCAGCAGCTTAGTGGGGGCCCTTAGGATGCAGTATTTT. This sequence encodes CASSLVGALRMQYF.

The chain has TRBV6-5 and TRBJ1-3, with D perhaps TRBD1 (5 bases). CDR1 and CDR2 (germline): MNHEY, SVGAGI. CDR3 size: 15 residues. The germline V and J ends were trimmed by 0 bases and 4 bases, with 10 bases remaining between them. The CDR3 nucleotides read TGTGCCAGCAGTTACTCCAGACAGCTAGGAAACACCATATATTTT. Translating gives CASSYSRQLGNTIYF.

This chain links TRBV12-3 or TRBV12-4 with TRBJ2-7; 11 positions agree with TRBD2. CDR3 size: 16 residues. V trimming: 4 bases; J trimming: 3 bases; junction bases outside the gene matches: 8. The CDR3 sequence: CASSSMGTSGDYEQYF. The CDR3 nucleotides are TGTGCCAGCAGTTCAATGGGGACTAGCGGAGACTACGAGCAGTACTTC.

V is TRBV20-1 and J is TRBJ2-7; 9 bases fit TRBD2. The CDR3 runs 16 residues. Germline-derived CDR1 and CDR2 are DFQATT and SNEGSKA (reference sequence). Losses at the gene ends were 3 bases for V and 3 bases for J; bases not matched to a gene: 12. The CDR3 nucleotides read TGCAGTGCTAGTAGTTCCCGGACTAGCGCCCGCTACGAGCAGTACTTC. Its protein product is CSASSSRTSARYEQYF.

This clone was detected a few times. The sample has other DNA sequences that encode this CDR3 too. CDR3 protein: CATFEGFGYEQYF. Here the CDR3 DNA reads TGTGCCACCTTTGAGGGGTTCGGCTACGAGCAGTACTTC. This chain connects TRBV28 to TRBJ2-7; the D gene could be TRBD1 or TRBD2 (5 bases each). This CDR3 region has 13 residues. The V end lost 10 bases, the J end lost 3 bases, and 16 bases lay between the germline ends. Germline CDR1 and CDR2: MDHEN and SYDVKM.

Regarding this clone: A junction end diverges from the germline sequence, so it may reflect a read error. In DNA, the CDR3 is TGTGCCAGCATCTTGCAGGGGAGGGATGGCTACACCTTC. Amino acid sequence: CASILQGRDGYTF. The rearrangement uses TRBV5-6 and TRBJ1-2; a weak D match, TRBD1 (6 bases). Looked up from germline, CDR1 is SGHDT and CDR2 is YYEEEE. This CDR3 has 13 amino acids. The complete variable domain, with remaining parts taken from reference TRBV5-6 and TRBJ1-2, reads DAGVTQSPTHLIKTRGQQVTLRCSPKSGHDTVSWYQQALGQGPQFIFQYYEEEERQRGNFPDRFSGHQFPNYSSELNVNALLLGDSALYLCASILQGRDGYTFGSGTRLTVV.

A few counts support this clone. The chain joins TRBV15 to TRBJ1-3; tentative D call: TRBD1 (5 bases). Germline V gene lookup returns CDR1 LNHNV and CDR2 YYDKDF (reference sequence). V was pared by 0 bases and J by 2 bases, with 8 bases between. CDR3 length: 15 residues. The CDR3 coding sequence is TGTGCCACCAGCAGAGATGTGGGGGCTGGAAACACCATATATTTT. It specifies CATSRDVGAGNTIYF.

The chain uses TRBV13 and TRBJ2-7; D might be TRBD1 or TRBD2, each matching 6 bases. The CDR3 sequence is 11 residues long. Germline lookup yields CDR1 PRHDT and CDR2 FYEKMQ (reference sequence). The V end was cut by 4 bases, the J end by 6 bases, with 7 bases between. CDR3 protein: CASSSGAEQYF. The DNA of the CDR3 is TGTGCCAGCAGCTCGGGGGCCGAGCAGTACTTC.

The V call is TRBV4-1, the J call TRBJ2-7; possible D gene TRBD1, 7 bases. In germline, CDR1 is MGHRA, CDR2 YSYEKL. The V end was cut by 4 bases, the J end by 1 base, with 14 bases between. The CDR3 loop spans 15 amino acids. The DNA of the CDR3 is TGCGCCAGCAGCCGCGGGACAGATACTTCCTACGAGCAGTACTTC. The encoded protein is CASSRGTDTSYEQYF.